The entry that follows covers one T cell receptor beta chain sequence. Its target antigen remains unknown. No much larger clonotype is one base removed from it; base qualities were not supplied. The data are from a study of PD-1 blockade in classical Hodgkin lymphoma (dated by TCRdb to between 2020 and 2021). Turning to the overall study: Nivolumab dosing was 3 mg/kg intravenously every 2 weeks, continuing until either disease progression or unacceptable toxicity. A peripheral blood immune signature of response to PD-1 blockade in classical Hodgkin lymphoma was defined using TCR beta sequencing and CyTOF. Beyond this particular receptor, the publication reports: Among trial patients, those achieving complete response had baseline diversity similar to that of newly diagnosed patients, while diversity was significantly lower in partial responders and progressors. Diversity was lower in patients who began nivolumab less than 1 year after ASCT, so these patients were left out of later analyses to avoid confounding by immune reconstitution. Newly diagnosed patients were reported to have lower baseline TCR diversity than healthy donors, and relapsed/refractory patients were reported to have lower baseline TCR diversity still. A significant rise by C4D1 was seen in CD4+ but not CD8+ TCR diversity (p=0.0027 vs p=0.16), with the rise being most apparent in complete responders (p=0.02). Only a single clinical trial cohort was studied, and what caused the repertoire differences, possibly disease activity or prior therapy, remained undefined.

This specimen's time point label, interpreted: cycle 4 day 1 (C4D1), after more than five weeks of nivolumab. Every trial patient had relapsed following autologous stem cell transplantation, and prior brentuximab vedotin exposure was what differed among cohorts A, B and C. A total of about 51 patients with relapsed/refractory classical Hodgkin lymphoma made up the trial cohort, and each patient's best overall response was complete response, partial response or progressive disease. Single-agent nivolumab was administered to trial patients in the multi-cohort phase II CheckMate 205 trial. An independent review committee assessed best overall response by applying the 2007 International Working Group response criteria. Trial PBMCs were collected just before the start of nivolumab (C1D1) and during therapy at cycle 2 day 1 and cycle 4 day 1. Peripheral blood was collected in 8 mL Vacutainer Cell Preparation Tubes, from which PBMCs were isolated by centrifugation and then cryopreserved.

The germline V gene sets CDR1 to MDHEN and CDR2 to SYDVKM. A distance of 3 bases separates the germline ends of V and J, which lose 3 bases and 4 bases respectively. There are 11 amino acids in the CDR3, from cysteine to phenylalanine inclusive. Left in the record is the CDR3 DNA by itself, 33 bases read in frame from the first base. The Qiagen DNeasy kit was used to extract genomic DNA from unsorted PBMCs and from the negatively selected CD4+ and CD8+ fractions. Using primers that anneal to V and J segments, immunoSEQ multiplex PCR amplified the TCR beta CDR3 regions. A synthetic immune receptor repertoire was used to minimize amplification bias, and any remaining bias was removed computationally after sequencing. The study's own analysis went as follows. Repertoire diversity was quantified as the Shannon entropy index using custom Python scripts. The unsorted, CD4+ and CD8+ repertoires were each analyzed separately, with the exception of combined analyses, where CD4+ and CD8+ sequences were merged in silico. Clonal expansion was defined as a frequency increase of at least 2-fold after treatment compared with C1D1, and clones undetected at baseline were assigned a pseudocount of 0.5. Clones with 0 or 1 copy at C1D1 were classified as singleton clones, and clones with 2 or more copies were classified as non-singleton clones. Clones expanded in unsorted samples were labelled as CD4+, CD8+ or unknown by matching protein sequences in sorted samples from the same patient. Wilcoxon tests on paired samples were used to test diversity changes from C1D1 to C4D1. Drawn from immuneACCESS, this table holds only the in-frame rearrangements with V and J called that TCRdb kept. Clones are partly lost; checked studies trace under half to an unresolved V gene and leave the rest unexplained. V and J calls and clone size are as listed in that table; D and trimming were resolved from the DNA. Across this sample there are 40,000 to 50,000 clones, with roughly 69% seen only once. Approximately 2.5% of the sample rests with the top ten.

The chain uses TRBV28 and TRBJ2-5, with the D gene call left open. This receptor was identified in a human donor with classical Hodgkin lymphoma. The starting material was peripheral blood mononuclear cells (PBMCs), obtained before the fourth cycle of nivolumab. The DNA sequence is TGTGCCAGCAGTTTTCTAGAGACCCAGTACTTC. It is translated as CASSFLETQYF.